This T cell receptor (beta chain) stems from a study of identical twins. General study results and limits: In drawing conclusions, the study used cross-sectional statistical analysis and did not follow the same donors. Weaker excess twin sharing was observed in beta out-of-frame sequences.

CDR3 length: 18 residues. Germline CDR1 and CDR2: SNHLY and FYNNEI. Between the trimmed V and J ends, which lost 2 bases and 2 bases, there was a span of 16 bases. TCRdb independently ran MiXCR on the 5' RACE reads; one entry per CDR3 protein. Counted here are around 530,000 distinct CDR3 sequences, around 15% occurring once; the ten biggest clones make up 0.44%. This clonotype showed up just a few times. Its antigen remains unknown. The same data also contributed to another study, on yellow fever vaccine responses in identical twins.

The receptor comes from a woman aged 18-35 years in good health. The gene calls are TRBV2 and TRBJ2-6; perhaps TRBD1 as D (5 bases). The sequenced sample was CD4+ T cells sorted from blood. The CDR3 bases are TGTGCCAGCAGTGAAAATCACATCCAGGGAACTGGGGCCAACGTCCTGACTTTC. Translation: CASSENHIQGTGANVLTF.